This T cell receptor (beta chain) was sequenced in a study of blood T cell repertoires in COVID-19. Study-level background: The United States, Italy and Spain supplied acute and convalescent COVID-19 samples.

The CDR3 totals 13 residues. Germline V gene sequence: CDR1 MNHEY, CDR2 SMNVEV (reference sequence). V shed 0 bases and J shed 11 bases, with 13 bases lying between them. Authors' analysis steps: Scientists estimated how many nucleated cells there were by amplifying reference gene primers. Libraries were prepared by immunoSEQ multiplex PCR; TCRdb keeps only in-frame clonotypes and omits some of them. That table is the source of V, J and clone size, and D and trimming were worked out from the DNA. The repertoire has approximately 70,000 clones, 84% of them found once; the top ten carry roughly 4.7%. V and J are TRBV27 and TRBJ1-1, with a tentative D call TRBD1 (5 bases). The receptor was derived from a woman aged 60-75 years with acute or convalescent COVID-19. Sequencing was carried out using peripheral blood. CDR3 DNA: TGTGCCAGCAGTTTATCCGGGGGTAGGTGGGCTTTCTTT. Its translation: CASSLSGGRWAFF.